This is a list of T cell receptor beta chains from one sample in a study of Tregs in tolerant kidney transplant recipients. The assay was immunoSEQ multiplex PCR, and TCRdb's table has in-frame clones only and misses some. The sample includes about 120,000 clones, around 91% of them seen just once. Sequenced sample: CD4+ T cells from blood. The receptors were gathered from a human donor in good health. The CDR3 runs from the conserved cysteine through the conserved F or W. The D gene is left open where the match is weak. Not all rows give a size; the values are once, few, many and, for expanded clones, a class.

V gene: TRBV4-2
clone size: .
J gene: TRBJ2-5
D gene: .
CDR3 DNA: TGTGCCAGCAGCCAAGATAGGTTGAACCAAGAGACCCAGTACTTC
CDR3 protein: CASSQDRLNQETQYF

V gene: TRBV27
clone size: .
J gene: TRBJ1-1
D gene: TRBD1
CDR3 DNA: TGTGCCAGCAGTACAGGGGCCCGGGTTTTAGCTTTCTTT
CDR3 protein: CASSTGARVLAFF

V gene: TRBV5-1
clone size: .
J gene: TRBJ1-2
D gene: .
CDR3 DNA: TGCGCCAGCAGCTTGGAGAGTGGAAATGGCTACACCTTC
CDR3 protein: CASSLESGNGYTF

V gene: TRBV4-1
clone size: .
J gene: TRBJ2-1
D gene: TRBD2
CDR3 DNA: TGCGCCAGCAGCCGCGGACTAGCGGGAGGGAGGGGTTCCTACAATGAGCAGTTCTTC
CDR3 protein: CASSRGLAGGRGSYNEQFF

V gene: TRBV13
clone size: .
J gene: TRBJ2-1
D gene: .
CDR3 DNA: TGTGCCAGCAGCAGGATAATGGGAAATATAGGGTTCTTC
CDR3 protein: CASSRIMGNIGFF

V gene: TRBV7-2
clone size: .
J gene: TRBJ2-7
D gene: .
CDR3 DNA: TGTGCCAGCAGCTTTTTGTCCAGGGGCTACGAGCAGTACTTC
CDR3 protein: CASSFLSRGYEQYF

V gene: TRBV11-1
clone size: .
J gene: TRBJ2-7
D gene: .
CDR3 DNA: TGTGCCAGCAGCTTAGCGAGGCCAGAGGATGAGCAGTACTTC
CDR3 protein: CASSLARPEDEQYF

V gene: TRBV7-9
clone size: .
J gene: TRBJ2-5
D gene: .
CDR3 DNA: TGTGCCAGCAGCTTAGCTGGAGCGTCGGGAGAGACCCAGTACTTC
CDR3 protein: CASSLAGASGETQYF

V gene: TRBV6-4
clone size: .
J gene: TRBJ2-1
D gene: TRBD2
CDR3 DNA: TGTGCCAGCAGTACCGCGGGGGGTGAGCAGTTCTTC
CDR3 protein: CASSTAGGEQFF

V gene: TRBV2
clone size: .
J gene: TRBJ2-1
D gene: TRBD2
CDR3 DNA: TGTGCCAGCAGTGGTATAGCGGGAGGTTTTACGGGTGAGCAGTTCTTC
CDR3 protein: CASSGIAGGFTGEQFF

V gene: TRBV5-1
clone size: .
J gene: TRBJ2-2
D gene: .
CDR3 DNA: TGCGCCAGCAGCCCCGGGGGGCCGGTCGGGGAGCTGTTTTTT
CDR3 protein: CASSPGGPVGELFF

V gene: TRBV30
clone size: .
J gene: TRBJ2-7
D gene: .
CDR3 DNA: TGTGCCTGGAGTCCCCTACGCGAGCAGTACTTC
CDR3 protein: CAWSPLREQYF

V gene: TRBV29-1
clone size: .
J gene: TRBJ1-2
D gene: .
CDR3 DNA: TGCAGCGTCCCCCACCAGGGCCCCACGGGCTATGGCTACACCTTC
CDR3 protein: CSVPHQGPTGYGYTF

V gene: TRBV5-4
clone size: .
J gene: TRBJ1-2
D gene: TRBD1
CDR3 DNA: TGTGCCAGCAGCCTGGGGGACAGGGGGCGGACTAACTATGGCTACACCTTC
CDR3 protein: CASSLGDRGRTNYGYTF

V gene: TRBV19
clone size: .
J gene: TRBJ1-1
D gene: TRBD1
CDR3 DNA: TGTGCCAGTACTCCCCAGAGAGGGGGCCGGAACACTGAAGCTTTCTTT
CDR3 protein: CASTPQRGGRNTEAFF

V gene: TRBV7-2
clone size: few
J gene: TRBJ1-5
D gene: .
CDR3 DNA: TGTGCCAGCAGCTTAGACGGCCATCAGCCCCAGCATTTT
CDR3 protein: CASSLDGHQPQHF

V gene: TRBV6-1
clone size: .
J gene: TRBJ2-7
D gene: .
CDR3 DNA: TGTGCCAGCATCAAACGGAGCGGATCCTACGAGCAGTACTTC
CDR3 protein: CASIKRSGSYEQYF

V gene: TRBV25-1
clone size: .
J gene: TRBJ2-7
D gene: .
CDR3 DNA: TGTGCCAGCAGACAAGGGGGGGAAAAGGGCTACGAGCAGTACTTC
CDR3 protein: CASRQGGEKGYEQYF

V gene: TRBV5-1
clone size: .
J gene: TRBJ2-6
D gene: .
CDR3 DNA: TGCGCCAGCAGCTTAACGGCTGGGGCCAACGTCCTGACTTTC
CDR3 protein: CASSLTAGANVLTF

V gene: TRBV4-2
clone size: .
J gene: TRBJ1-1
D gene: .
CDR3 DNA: TGTGCCAGCAGACTTTATCCGGGAGACATGAACACTGAAGCTTTCTTT
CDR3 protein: CASRLYPGDMNTEAFF

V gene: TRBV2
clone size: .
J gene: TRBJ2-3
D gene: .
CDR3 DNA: TGTGCCAGCACCCTAAAGGGGGCGGGGAGTTCAGATACGCAGTATTTT
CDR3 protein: CASTLKGAGSSDTQYF

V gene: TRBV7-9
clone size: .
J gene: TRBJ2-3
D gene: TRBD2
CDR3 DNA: TGTGCCAGCAGCTCGGGGCGGGGGATTTGGTCAGATACGCAGTATTTT
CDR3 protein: CASSSGRGIWSDTQYF

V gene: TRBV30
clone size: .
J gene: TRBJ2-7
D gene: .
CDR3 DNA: TGTGCCTGGAGTTTACGCGGGGTCTCTCCCTACGAGCAGTACTTC
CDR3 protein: CAWSLRGVSPYEQYF

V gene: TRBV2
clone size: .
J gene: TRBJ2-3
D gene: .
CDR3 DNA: TGTGCCAGCAGTGAGGGTACAGATACGCAGTATTTT
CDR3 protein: CASSEGTDTQYF

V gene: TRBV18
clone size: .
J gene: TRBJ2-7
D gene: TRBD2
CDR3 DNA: TGTGCCAGCTCACTCATGCCTAGCGGGGACGAGCAGTACTTC
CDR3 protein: CASSLMPSGDEQYF

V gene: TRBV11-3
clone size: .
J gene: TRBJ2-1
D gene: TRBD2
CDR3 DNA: TGTGCCAGCAGCTTAGGGGGTAGCGGGAGGGCTTCAAATGAGCAGTTCTTC
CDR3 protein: CASSLGGSGRASNEQFF

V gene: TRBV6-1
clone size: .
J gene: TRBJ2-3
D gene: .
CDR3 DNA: TGTGCCAGCAGTGTACAGGCAGCAATAACAGATACGCAGTATTTT
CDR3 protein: CASSVQAAITDTQYF

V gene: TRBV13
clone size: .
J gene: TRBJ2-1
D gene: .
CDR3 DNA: TGTGCCAGCAGCTTATGGGGGTTCAGGGAGCAGTTCTTC
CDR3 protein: CASSLWGFREQFF

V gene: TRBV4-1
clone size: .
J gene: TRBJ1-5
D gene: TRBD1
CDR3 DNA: TGCGCCAGCAGCCCGGGACAGGGGATTAGCAATCAGCCCCAGCATTTT
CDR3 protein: CASSPGQGISNQPQHF

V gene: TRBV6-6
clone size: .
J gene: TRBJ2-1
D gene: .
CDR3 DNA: TGTGCCAGCAGTCGACAGTCGTACAATGAGCAGTTCTTC
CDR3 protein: CASSRQSYNEQFF

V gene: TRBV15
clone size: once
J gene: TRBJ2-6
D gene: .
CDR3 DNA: TGTGCCACCAGCTTAACGGGCTCTGGGGCCAACGTCCTGACTTTC
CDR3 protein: CATSLTGSGANVLTF

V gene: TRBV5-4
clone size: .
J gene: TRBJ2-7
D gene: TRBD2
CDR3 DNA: TGTGCCAGCAGCTTGCCCCGGGAGGGTATGGGCGAGCAGTACTTC
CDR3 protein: CASSLPREGMGEQYF

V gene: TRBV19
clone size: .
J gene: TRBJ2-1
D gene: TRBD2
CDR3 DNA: TGTGCCAGTAACCCCGGGCGGGGGGCTTTTACTTTGTACAATGAGCAGTTCTTC
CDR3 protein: CASNPGRGAFTLYNEQFF

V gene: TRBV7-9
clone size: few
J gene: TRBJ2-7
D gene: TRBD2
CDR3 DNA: TGTGCCAGCAGCTTCGACCGGGGACTAGCGGGATTGAACTACGAGCAGTACTTC
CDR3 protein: CASSFDRGLAGLNYEQYF

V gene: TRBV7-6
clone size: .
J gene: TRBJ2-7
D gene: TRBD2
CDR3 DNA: TGTGCCAGCAGCTTAGCTCCACTAGCGGGAGGGCCTAAGGCCCAAAGAGAGCAGTACTTC
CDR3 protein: CASSLAPLAGGPKAQREQYF

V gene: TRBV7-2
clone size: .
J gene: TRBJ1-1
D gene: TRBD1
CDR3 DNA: TGTGCCAGCAGCGCGTCTAGGACAGGGTGGTCTGAAGCTTTCTTT
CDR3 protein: CASSASRTGWSEAFF

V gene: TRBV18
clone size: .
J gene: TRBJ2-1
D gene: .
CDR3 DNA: TGTGCCAGCTCACCTGTCACGACCTACAATGAGCAGTTCTTC
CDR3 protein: CASSPVTTYNEQFF

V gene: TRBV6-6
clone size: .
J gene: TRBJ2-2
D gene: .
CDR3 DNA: TGTGCCAGCAACTCGGAATCGTACACCGGGGAGCTGTTTTTT
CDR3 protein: CASNSESYTGELFF

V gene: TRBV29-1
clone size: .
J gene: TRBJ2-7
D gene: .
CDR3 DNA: TGCAGCGTGAAGGCCTTCTACGAGCAGTACTTC
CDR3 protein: CSVKAFYEQYF

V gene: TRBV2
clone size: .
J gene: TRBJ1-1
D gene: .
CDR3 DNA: TGTGCCAGCAGTGAAGCGGGGAGGGGGTTGGGGACTGAAGCTTTCTTT
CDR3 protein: CASSEAGRGLGTEAFF

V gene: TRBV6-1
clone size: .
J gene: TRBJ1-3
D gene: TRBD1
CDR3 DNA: TGTGCCAGCGGACAGGGGCACTCTGGAAACACCATATATTTT
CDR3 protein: CASGQGHSGNTIYF

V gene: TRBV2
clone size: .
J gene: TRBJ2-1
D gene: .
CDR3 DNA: TGTGCCAGCAGTGCCGACAGCTTGATCTCCTACAATGAGCAGTTCTTC
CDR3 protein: CASSADSLISYNEQFF

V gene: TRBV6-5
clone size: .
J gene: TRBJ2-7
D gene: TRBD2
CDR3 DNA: TGTGCCAGCAGGAGAGCGGGAGAGGGCTACGAGCAGTACTTC
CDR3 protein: CASRRAGEGYEQYF

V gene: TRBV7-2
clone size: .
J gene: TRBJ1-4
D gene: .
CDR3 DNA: TGTGCCAGCAGCTTAGCTGGGGGGGAAAAACTGTTTTTT
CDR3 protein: CASSLAGGEKLFF

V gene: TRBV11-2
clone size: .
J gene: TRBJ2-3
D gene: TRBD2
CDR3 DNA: TGTGCCAGCAGTACTAGCGGGCGCCGCACAGATACGCAGTATTTT
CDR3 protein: CASSTSGRRTDTQYF

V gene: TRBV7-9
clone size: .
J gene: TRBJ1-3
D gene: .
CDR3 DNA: TGTGCCAGCAGCTTCACAGGGAGCTCTGGAAACACCATATATTTT
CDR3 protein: CASSFTGSSGNTIYF

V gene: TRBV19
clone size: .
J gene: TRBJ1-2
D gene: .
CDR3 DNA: TGTGCCAGTAGTTCTCTAGGAATCTATGGCTACACCTTC
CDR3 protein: CASSSLGIYGYTF

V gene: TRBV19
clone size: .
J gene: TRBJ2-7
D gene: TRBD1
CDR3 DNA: TGTGCCAGTAGTATTGGGACAGGGCCCTACGAGCAGTACTTC
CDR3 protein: CASSIGTGPYEQYF

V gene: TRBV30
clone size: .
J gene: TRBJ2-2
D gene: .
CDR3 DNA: TGTGCCTGGAGTGGGACAACCACCGGGGAGCTGTTTTTT
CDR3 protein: CAWSGTTTGELFF

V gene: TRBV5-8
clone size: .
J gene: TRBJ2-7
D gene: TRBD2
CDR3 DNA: TGTGCCAGCAGCTTCCGGACTAGCGGGGGCGAGCAGTACTTC
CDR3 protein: CASSFRTSGGEQYF

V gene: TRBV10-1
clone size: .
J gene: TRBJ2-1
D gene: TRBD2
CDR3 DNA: TGCGCCAGCAGGCCCGGGACTAGCGGAGACAATGAGCAGTTCTTC
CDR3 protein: CASRPGTSGDNEQFF

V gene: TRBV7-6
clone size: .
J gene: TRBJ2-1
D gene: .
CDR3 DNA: TGTGCCAGCAGCTTAGTTCGAAATGAGCAGTTCTTC
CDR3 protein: CASSLVRNEQFF

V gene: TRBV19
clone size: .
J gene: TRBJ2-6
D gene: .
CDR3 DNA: TGTGCCAGTAGACAGCCTTCTGGGGCCAACGTCCTGACTTTC
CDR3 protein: CASRQPSGANVLTF

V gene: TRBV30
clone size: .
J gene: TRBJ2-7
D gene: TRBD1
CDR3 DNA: TGTGCCTGGAGACCTGACAGGGCGCGAAACAACGAGCAGTACTTC
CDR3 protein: CAWRPDRARNNEQYF

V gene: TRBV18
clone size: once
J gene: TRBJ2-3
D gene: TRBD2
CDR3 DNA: TGTGCCAGCTTTCCTGGACTAGCGGGGTTAGATACGCAGTATTTT
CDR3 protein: CASFPGLAGLDTQYF

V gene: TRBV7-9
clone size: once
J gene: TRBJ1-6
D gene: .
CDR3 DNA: TGTGCCAGCAGCTCCGAGGGGAATTCACCCCTCCACTTT
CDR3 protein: CASSSEGNSPLHF

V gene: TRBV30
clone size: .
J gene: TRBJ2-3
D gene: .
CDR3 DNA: TGTGCCTGGACGGACGTAGATACGCAGTATTTT
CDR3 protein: CAWTDVDTQYF